This T cell receptor (beta chain) was sequenced during a study of T cell responses to AZD1222 COVID-19 vaccine. Turning to the study itself: Investigators merged groups given second doses at roughly 4 or roughly 12 weeks. Study results and limitations: Samples come after the peak T cell response, not at day 14. With two AZD1222 doses given, Spike-specific TCR breadth and depth both rose. Nearly half of spike-specific TCRs reportedly go after variant regions that carry no mutations.

Remarks on this clone: Its antigen is unidentified.

In germline, CDR1 is SGHTA, CDR2 FQGNSA. The CDR3 spans 18 residues. The V gene lost 1 base and the J gene lost 9 bases, with 28 bases spanning the gap. Sequenced by immunoSEQ multiplex PCR; TCRdb stores in-frame clones only, minus some. The repertoire has some 97,000 clones, about 88% of them found once; the top ten carry around 1.8%. The clonotype originates from an adult in good health. V usage is TRBV7-2 and J usage is TRBJ2-7; D may be TRBD1 or TRBD2 (6 bases each). The sample consisted of peripheral blood, taken on day 0 of AZD1222 vaccination. The CDR3 loop is CASSLVGSEGGRARTQYF. The CDR3 coding sequence is TGTGCCAGCAGCTTAGTAGGTTCAGAGGGGGGCCGAGCCAGGACGCAGTACTTC. The full variable domain, in which reference TRBV7-2 and TRBJ2-7 provide the parts outside the CDR3, is GAGVSQSPSNKVTEKGKDVELRCDPISGHTALYWYRQSLGQGLEFLIYFQGNSAPDKSGLPSDRFSAERTGGSVSTLTIQRTQQEDSAVYLCASSLVGSEGGRARTQYFGPGTRLTVT.